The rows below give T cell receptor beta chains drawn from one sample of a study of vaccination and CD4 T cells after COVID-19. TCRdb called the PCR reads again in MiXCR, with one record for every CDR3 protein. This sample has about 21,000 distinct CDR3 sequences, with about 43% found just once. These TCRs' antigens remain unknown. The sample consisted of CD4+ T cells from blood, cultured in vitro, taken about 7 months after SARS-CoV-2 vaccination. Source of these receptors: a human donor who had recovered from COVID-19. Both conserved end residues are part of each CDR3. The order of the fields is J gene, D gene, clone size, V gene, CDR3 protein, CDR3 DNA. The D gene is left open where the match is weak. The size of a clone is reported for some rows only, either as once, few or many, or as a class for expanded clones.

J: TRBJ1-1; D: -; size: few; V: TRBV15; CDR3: CATSRDGLGGTEAFF; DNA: TGTGCCACCAGCAGAGATGGCCTCGGGGGCACTGAAGCTTTCTTT
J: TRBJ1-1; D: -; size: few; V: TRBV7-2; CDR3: CASSPFPRGGRTEAFF; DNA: TGTGCCAGCAGCCCCTTCCCTCGCGGGGGCCGCACTGAAGCTTTCTTT
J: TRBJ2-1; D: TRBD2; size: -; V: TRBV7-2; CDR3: CASSLAPAGVAPFF; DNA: TGTGCCAGCAGCTTAGCTCCGGCGGGAGTGGCCCCGTTCTTC
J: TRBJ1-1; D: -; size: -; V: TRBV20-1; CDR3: CSARTTASANTEAFF; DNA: TGCAGTGCTAGAACTACCGCATCAGCAAACACTGAAGCTTTCTTT
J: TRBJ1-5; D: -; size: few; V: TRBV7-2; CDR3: CASSPFQGGNQPQHF; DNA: TGTGCCAGCAGCCCCTTCCAGGGAGGCAATCAGCCCCAGCATTTT
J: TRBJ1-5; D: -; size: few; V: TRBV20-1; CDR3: CSAPTGGGQPQHF; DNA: TGCAGTGCCCCCACCGGGGGAGGGCAGCCCCAGCATTTT
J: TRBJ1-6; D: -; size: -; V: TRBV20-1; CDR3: CSASRRLVGSPLHF; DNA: TGCAGTGCTAGTAGACGGCTCGTGGGATCACCCCTCCACTTT
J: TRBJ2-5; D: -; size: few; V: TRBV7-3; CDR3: CASSLMGGQETQYF; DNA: TGTGCCAGCAGCTTAATGGGAGGCCAAGAGACCCAGTACTTC
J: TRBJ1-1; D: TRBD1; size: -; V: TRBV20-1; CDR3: CSARITTGQGRDTEAFF; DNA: TGCAGTGCTAGGATCACGACAGGACAGGGGCGGGACACTGAAGCTTTCTTT
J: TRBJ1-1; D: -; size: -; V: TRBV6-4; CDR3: CASSDRENTEAFF; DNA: TGTGCCAGCAGTGACAGGGAGAACACTGAAGCTTTCTTT
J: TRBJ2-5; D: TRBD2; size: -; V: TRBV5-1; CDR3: CASSGGSSGKAQTQYF; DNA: TGCGCCAGCAGCGGGGGGTCTAGCGGGAAAGCCCAGACCCAGTACTTC
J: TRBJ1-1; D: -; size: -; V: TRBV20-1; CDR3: CSAMKIPRTEAFF; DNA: TGCAGTGCCATGAAGATTCCTCGCACTGAAGCTTTCTTT
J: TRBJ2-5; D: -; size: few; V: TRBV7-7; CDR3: CASSLVGRQETQYF; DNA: TGTGCTAGCAGCTTGGTGGGCCGGCAAGAGACCCAGTACTTC
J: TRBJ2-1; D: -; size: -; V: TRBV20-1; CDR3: CSASESRRDGSDEQFF; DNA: TGCAGTGCTAGCGAGTCCCGGCGGGACGGAAGCGATGAGCAGTTCTTC
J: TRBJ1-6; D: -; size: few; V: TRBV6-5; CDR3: CASSYSRDGSPLHF; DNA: TGTGCCAGCAGTTACTCTCGGGACGGGTCACCCCTCCACTTT
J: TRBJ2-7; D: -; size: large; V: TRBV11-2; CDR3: CASSLAAVYYEQYF; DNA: TGTGCCAGCAGCTTAGCGGCAGTGTACTACGAGCAGTACTTC
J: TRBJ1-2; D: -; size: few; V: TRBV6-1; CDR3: CASRESRDYGYTF; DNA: TGTGCCAGCAGGGAATCCCGCGACTATGGCTACACCTTC
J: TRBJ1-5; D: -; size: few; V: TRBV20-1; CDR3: CSARRGSGNQPQHF; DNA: TGCAGTGCTAGAAGGGGCTCGGGGAATCAGCCCCAGCATTTT
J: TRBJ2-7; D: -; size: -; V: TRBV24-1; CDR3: CATGVAGAYEQYF; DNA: TGTGCCACCGGGGTCGCTGGAGCCTACGAGCAGTACTTC
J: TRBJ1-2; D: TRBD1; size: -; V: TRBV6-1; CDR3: CASSPPGTGGGGTYGYTF; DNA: TGTGCCAGCAGTCCACCCGGGACAGGGGGCGGAGGTACCTATGGCTACACCTTC
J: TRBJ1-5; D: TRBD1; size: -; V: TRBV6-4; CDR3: CASSPGQGGNQPQHF; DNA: TGTGCCAGCAGCCCCGGACAGGGCGGCAATCAGCCCCAGCATTTT